This TCR beta chain was captured by sequencing in a study of T cells in Graves' hyperthyroidism and ophthalmopathy. This clonotype was counted at least ten times. The target antigen is unknown. The CDR3 loop spans 13 amino acids. V gave up 6 bases and J gave up 5 bases, with 14 bases separating them. Looked up from germline, CDR1 is WSHSY and CDR2 is SAAADI. Researchers amplified the TCR beta CDR3 regions from RNA transcripts. First-round RT-PCR with HTBI primers amplified the TCR CDR3 region. MiXCR was run by TCRdb on the multiplex PCR reads, yielding one entry per CDR3 protein. The sample lists some 250,000 distinct CDR3 sequences, roughly 15% seen once, with around 30% in the top ten. Study results and limitations: Expanded thyroid clonotypes (above 0.001) were mostly also found in blood. In simple terms, a model built on 13 V-J features told ophthalmopathy apart from stable hyperthyroidism.

Sequencing input: blood. The origin of this receptor is a woman between 45 and 60 years old with Graves' hyperthyroidism that later progressed to Graves' ophthalmopathy. The chain joins TRBV10-2 to TRBJ2-7, with D unclear. The CDR3 nucleotides read TGCGCCAGCAGGCTTGGCCTTCCCCACGAGCAGTACTTC. As protein: CASRLGLPHEQYF.